This T cell receptor (beta chain) was identified during a study of PD-1 blockade in classical Hodgkin lymphoma. All patients experienced relapse after autologous stem cell transplantation, and brentuximab vedotin exposure was variable. The CDR3 runs to 20 residues. V was pared by 0 bases and J by 7 bases, with 21 bases of the junction left unmatched. Germline V gives CDR1 SGDLS, CDR2 YYNGEE. TCRdb's copy holds only in-frame clones and misses some; the assay was immunoSEQ multiplex PCR. The sample has 20,000 to 30,000 clones, almost 70% seen once; the top ten hold approximately 3.6%. The chain recombines TRBV9 with TRBJ2-2, with TRBD2 identical over 7 bases. The clonotype originates from a human donor with classical Hodgkin lymphoma. The material was peripheral blood mononuclear cells (PBMCs), obtained at baseline. CDR3 sequence: CASSVDIMDRTGGVVGELFF. The CDR3 region has the DNA TGTGCCAGCAGCGTAGATATTATGGATAGGACGGGGGGAGTCGTCGGGGAGCTGTTTTTT.